Sequencing of this T cell receptor beta chain was carried out in a study of regulatory T cells in long-lasting Graves disease. Regarding the study as a whole: The study found TRBV28, TRBJ1-2 and TRBJ2-5 favored in persistent disease.

Stated time point: persistent/refractory GD, antithyroid drugs over 5 years with positive TRAb. Generation of the TCR library employed RNA extracted from PBMCs. The collection involved drawing 8 to 9 milliliters of peripheral blood into EDTA tubes. Details on this clonotype: Antigen unknown.

Arm-PCR of CDR3 regions and iRepertoire HTBI primers were used to build TCR beta libraries. Each CDR3 protein gets one entry after TCRdb re-called the multiplex PCR reads with MiXCR. The sample consists of fewer than 450,000 distinct CDR3 sequences, 23% of them appearing once. The CDR3 runs 14 residues. The V and J ends lost 2 bases and 2 bases respectively, with 8 bases between them. From germline, CDR1 is MDHEN and CDR2 SYDVKM. J is TRBJ2-3 and V is TRBV28, with unresolved D. This sample comprised peripheral blood mononuclear cells (PBMCs), obtained when the disease was refractory, from a patient treated with antithyroid drugs. The TCR was taken from a female donor with Graves disease. The chain's CDR3 is CASSLGGNTDTQYF. In DNA, the CDR3 is TGTGCCAGCAGTTTAGGCGGAAACACAGATACGCAGTATTTT.